This TCR beta chain was sequenced during a study of cytomegalovirus exposure and HLA in healthy donors. Sequencing used immunoSEQ multiplex PCR; TCRdb keeps in-frame clones, though not all of them. The data show about 310,000 clones, 88% seen once. V lost 6 bases to trimming and J lost 0 bases, with 9 bases between them. In germline, CDR1 is MNHEY, CDR2 SVGAGI. This CDR3 has 14 amino acids. Sequenced: PBMCs. The origin of this receptor is a man aged 25-40 years in good health and CMV-seronegative. V is TRBV6-5 and J is TRBJ1-3; no definite D call. The CDR3 nucleotides read TGTGCCAGCAGCCCTAGATTCTCTGGAAACACCATATATTTT. This sequence encodes CASSPRFSGNTIYF.